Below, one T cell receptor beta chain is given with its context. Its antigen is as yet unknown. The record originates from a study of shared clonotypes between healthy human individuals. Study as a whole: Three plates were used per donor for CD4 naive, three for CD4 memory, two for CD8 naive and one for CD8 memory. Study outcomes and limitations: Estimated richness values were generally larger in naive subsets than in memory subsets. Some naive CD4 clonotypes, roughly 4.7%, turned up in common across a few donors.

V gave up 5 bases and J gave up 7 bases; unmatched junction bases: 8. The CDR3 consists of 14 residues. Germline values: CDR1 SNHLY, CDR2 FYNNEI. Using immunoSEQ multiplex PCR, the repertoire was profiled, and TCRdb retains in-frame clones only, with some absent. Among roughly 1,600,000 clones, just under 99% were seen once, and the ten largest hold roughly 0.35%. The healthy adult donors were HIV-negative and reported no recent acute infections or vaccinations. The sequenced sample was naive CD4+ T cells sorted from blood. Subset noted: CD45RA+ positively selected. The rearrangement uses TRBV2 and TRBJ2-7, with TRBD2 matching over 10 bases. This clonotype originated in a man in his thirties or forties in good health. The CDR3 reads CASSHLQREGEQYF. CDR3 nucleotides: TGTGCCAGCAGTCACTTACAGCGGGAGGGGGAGCAGTACTTC.